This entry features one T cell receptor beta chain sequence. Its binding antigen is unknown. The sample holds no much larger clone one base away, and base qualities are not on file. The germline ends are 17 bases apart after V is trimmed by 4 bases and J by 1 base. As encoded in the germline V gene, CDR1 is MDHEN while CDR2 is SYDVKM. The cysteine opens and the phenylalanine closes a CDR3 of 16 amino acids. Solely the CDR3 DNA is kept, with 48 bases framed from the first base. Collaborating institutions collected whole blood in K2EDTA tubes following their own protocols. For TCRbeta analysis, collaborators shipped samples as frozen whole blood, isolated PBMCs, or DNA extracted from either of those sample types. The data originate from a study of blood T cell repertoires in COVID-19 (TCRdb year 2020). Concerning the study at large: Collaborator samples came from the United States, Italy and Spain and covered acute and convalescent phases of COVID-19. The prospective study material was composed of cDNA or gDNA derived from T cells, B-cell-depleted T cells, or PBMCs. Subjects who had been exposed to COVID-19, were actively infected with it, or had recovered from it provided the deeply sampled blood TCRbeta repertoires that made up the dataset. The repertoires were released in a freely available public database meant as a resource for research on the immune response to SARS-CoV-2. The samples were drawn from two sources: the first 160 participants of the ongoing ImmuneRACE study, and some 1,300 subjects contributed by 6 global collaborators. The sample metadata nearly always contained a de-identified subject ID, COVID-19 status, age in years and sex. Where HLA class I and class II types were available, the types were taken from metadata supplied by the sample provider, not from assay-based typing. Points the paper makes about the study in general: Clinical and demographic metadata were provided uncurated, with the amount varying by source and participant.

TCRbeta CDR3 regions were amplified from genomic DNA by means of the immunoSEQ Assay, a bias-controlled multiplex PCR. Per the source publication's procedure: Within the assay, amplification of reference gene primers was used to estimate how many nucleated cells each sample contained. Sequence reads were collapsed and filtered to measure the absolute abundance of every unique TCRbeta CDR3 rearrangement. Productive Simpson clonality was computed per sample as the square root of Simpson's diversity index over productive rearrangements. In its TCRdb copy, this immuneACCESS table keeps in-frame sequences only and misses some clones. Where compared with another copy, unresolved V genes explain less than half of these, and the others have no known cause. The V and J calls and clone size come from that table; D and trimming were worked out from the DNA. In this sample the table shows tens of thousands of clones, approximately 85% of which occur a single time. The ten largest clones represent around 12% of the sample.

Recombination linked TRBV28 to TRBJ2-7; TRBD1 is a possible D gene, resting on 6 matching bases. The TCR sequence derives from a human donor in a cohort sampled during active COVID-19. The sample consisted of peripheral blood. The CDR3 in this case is CASSSQGFSVSYEQYF. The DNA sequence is TGTGCCAGCAGTTCCCAGGGGTTTAGTGTGTCCTACGAGCAGTACTTC.